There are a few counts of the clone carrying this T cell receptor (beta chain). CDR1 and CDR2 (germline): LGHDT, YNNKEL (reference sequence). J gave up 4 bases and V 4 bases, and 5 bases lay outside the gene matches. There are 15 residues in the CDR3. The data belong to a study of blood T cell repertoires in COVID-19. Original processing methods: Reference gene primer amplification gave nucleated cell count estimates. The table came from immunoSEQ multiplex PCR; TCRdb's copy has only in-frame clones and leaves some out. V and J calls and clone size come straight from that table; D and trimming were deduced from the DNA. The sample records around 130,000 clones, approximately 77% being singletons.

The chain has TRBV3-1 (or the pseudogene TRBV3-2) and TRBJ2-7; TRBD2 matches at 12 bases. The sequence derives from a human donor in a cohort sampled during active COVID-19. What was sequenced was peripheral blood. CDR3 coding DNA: TGTGCCAGCAGCCCTAGACTAGCGGGAGTGTACGAGCAGTACTTC. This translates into CASSPRLAGVYEQYF.